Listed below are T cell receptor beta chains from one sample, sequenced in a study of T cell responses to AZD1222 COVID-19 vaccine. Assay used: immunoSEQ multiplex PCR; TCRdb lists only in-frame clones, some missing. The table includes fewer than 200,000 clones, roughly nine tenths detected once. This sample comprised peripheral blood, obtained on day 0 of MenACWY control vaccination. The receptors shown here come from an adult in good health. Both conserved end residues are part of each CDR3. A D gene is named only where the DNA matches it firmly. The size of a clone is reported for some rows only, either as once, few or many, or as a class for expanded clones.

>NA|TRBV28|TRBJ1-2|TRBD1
TGTGCCAGCGGTAGCCGGGACAGGGGGGGCTATGGCTACACCTTC
CASGSRDRGGYGYTF
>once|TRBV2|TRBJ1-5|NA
TGTGCCAGCAGTGATGGGGGGGGGCTAAGGCAGCCCCAGCATTTT
CASSDGGGLRQPQHF
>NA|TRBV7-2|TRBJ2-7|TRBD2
TGTGCCAGCAGCTCCGGCGGGGGGTGGGGGCTACACGAGCAGTACTTC
CASSSGGGWGLHEQYF
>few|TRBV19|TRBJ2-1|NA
TGTGCCAGTAGTCTTGGGGGGCCTCCTTTCTTC
CASSLGGPPFF
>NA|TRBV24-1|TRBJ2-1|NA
TGTGCCACCAGTGAGCCCACAGGACCGGGGGAGGATGAGCAGTTCTTC
CATSEPTGPGEDEQFF
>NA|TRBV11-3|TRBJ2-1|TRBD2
TGTGCCAGCAGCGCCCTAGCGGGAGGATACAATGAGCAGTTCTTC
CASSALAGGYNEQFF
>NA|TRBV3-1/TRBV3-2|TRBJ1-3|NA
TGTGCCAGCAGCCAACAAATCCGGGACGGCGACTCTGGAAACACCATATATTTT
CASSQQIRDGDSGNTIYF
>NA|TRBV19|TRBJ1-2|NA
TGTGCCAGTAGTATTTCTGCATTTGACAGTAACTATGGCTACACCTTC
CASSISAFDSNYGYTF
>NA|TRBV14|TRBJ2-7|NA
TGTGCCAGCAGCCAAGTGGGGTTACACGAGCAGTACTTC
CASSQVGLHEQYF
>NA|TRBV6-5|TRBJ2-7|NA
TGTGCCAGCAGTCCCCAGGAGAGCTCCTACGAGCAGTACTTC
CASSPQESSYEQYF
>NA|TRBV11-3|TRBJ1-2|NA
TGTGCCAGCAGCTTAGGTCCAGGGGTAGGCTACACCTTC
CASSLGPGVGYTF
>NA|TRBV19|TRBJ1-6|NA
TGTGCCAGTACAGACGGGGGCGAAGGAAATTCACCCCTCCACTTT
CASTDGGEGNSPLHF
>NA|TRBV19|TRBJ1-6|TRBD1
TGTGCCAGCTCTCTGGACAGGTCGAGTTCACCCCTCCACTTT
CASSLDRSSSPLHF
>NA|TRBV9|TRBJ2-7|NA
TGTGCCAGCAGCGCGGGCGATGGGGGGCTCTACGAGCAGTACTTC
CASSAGDGGLYEQYF
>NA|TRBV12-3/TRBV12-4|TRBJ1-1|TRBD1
TGTGCCAGCAGTTTCCAGGGGGGGACTGAAGCTTTCTTT
CASSFQGGTEAFF
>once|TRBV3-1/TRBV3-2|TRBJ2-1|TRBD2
TGTGCCAGCAGCCGAGCTAGCGGGAGGGGATCCTACAATGAGCAGTTCTTC
CASSRASGRGSYNEQFF
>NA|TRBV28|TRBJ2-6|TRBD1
TGTGCCACCCTGGACAGGGTCATCTCTGGGGCCAACGTCCTGACTTTC
CATLDRVISGANVLTF
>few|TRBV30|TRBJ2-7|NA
TGTGCCTGGAGTGTATCCTACGAGCAGTACTTC
CAWSVSYEQYF
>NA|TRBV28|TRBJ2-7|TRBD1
TGTGCCAGCAGTGCGGACAGGGCGTCCTACGAGCAGTACTTC
CASSADRASYEQYF
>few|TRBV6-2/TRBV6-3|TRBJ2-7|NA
TGTGCCAGCAGTTTCCCCGCAGAGCAGTACTTC
CASSFPAEQYF
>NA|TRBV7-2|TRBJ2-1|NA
TGTGCCAGCAGCTTACAAGCGGGCCCCCTTATTCATGAGCAGTTCTTC
CASSLQAGPLIHEQFF
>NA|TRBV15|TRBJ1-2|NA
TGTGCCACCAGCAGAGATCTGCGGGGGGCGAACTATGGCTACACCTTC
CATSRDLRGANYGYTF
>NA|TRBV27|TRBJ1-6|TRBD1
TGTGCCAGCAGGGACAGGGAGAATTCACCCCTCCACTTT
CASRDRENSPLHF
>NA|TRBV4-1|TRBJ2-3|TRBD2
TGCGCCAGCAGCCAAGAACTGGGACTAGCGGAACAAACAGATACGCAGTATTTT
CASSQELGLAEQTDTQYF
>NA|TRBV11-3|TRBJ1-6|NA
TGTGCCAGCAGCTTAACGGGGCAGGGGTCTTCACCCCTCCACTTT
CASSLTGQGSSPLHF
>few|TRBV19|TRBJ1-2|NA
TGTGCCAGTAGTAATCCAGGGCTGTACTATGGCTACACCTTC
CASSNPGLYYGYTF
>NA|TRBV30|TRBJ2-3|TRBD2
TGTGCCTGGAGCGGACTAGCGGTGCCTGGTACGCAGTATTTT
CAWSGLAVPGTQYF
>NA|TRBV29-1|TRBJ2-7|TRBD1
TGCAGCGTACGAGAACCCAGGGGGAACACAATCTACGAGCAGTACTTC
CSVREPRGNTIYEQYF
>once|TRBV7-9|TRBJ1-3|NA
TGTGCCAGCAGATCTCTCGGGGCGACGAACACCATATATTTT
CASRSLGATNTIYF
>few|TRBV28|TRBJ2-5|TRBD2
TGTGCCAGCAGTCGAGTTAAGGAGTCGGGAGGGGTCCGGGGGACCCAGTACTTC
CASSRVKESGGVRGTQYF
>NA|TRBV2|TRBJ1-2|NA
TGTGCCAGCAGGCTCGGGCAAGCTAACTATGGCTACACCTTC
CASRLGQANYGYTF
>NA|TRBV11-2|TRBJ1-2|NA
TGTGCCAGCAGCGCAAACAGGGCTGGAGGAGTTGGCTACACCTTC
CASSANRAGGVGYTF
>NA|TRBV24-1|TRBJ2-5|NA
TGTGCCACCAGTGCCCCCCCGGTGGAGACCCAGTACTTC
CATSAPPVETQYF
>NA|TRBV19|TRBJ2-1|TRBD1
TGTGCCAGTAGTGGGGCAGGGGGCTGGAATGAGCAGTTCTTC
CASSGAGGWNEQFF
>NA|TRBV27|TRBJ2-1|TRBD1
TGTGCCAGCAGTGCATACAGGGGGCCAGGATACAATGAGCAGTTCTTC
CASSAYRGPGYNEQFF
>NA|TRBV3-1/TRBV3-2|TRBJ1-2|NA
TGTGCCAGCAGCCAAGGTTTCGGAGGTAACTATGGCTACACCTTC
CASSQGFGGNYGYTF
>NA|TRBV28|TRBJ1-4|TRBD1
TGTGCCAGCAGCCTCGACAGGGGACGTGAAAAACTGTTTTTT
CASSLDRGREKLFF
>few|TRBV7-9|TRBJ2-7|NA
TGTGCCAGCAGCTTGACCTCCTACGAGCAGTACTTC
CASSLTSYEQYF
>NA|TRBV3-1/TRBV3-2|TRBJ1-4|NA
TGTGCCAGCAGCCAAGGGGGCGCCGGGGAAAAACTGTTTTTT
CASSQGGAGEKLFF
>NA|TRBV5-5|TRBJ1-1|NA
TGTGCCAGCAGCCACGGCATAGGGGTTCCTGAAGCTTTCTTT
CASSHGIGVPEAFF
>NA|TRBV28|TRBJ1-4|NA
TGTGCCAGCAGTTTTAGGACGACGGGGAATGAAAAACTGTTTTTT
CASSFRTTGNEKLFF
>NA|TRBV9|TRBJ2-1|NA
TGTGCCAGCAGCACAGCGGGCAGCTCCTACAATGAGCAGTTCTTC
CASSTAGSSYNEQFF
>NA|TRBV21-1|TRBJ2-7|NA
TGTGCCAGCAGCAAGGGGGGACAGCCTTACGAGCAGTACTTC
CASSKGGQPYEQYF
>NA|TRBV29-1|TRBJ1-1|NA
TGCAGCGTTGACAGCAGGGGGAACACTGAAGCTTTCTTT
CSVDSRGNTEAFF
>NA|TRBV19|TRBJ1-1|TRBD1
TGTGCCAGTAGCCGGACAGGGGCTGAAGCTTTCTTT
CASSRTGAEAFF
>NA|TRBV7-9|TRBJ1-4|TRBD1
TGTGCCAGCAGCTTAAGCCCAGGGGGTCTGATTACTAATGAAAAACTGTTTTTT
CASSLSPGGLITNEKLFF
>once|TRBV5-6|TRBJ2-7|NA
TGTGCCAGCAGCTTCCAGGGTTCGTACGAGCAGTACTTC
CASSFQGSYEQYF
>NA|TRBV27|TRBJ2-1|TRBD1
TGTGCCAGCAGTTTCTCCCACGGTCCGGGACAGGGTGGTGAGCAGTTCTTC
CASSFSHGPGQGGEQFF
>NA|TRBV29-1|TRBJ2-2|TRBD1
TGCAGCGTCACCTTTCTACAGGGGGCCGGGGAGCTGTTTTTT
CSVTFLQGAGELFF
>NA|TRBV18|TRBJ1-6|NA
TGTGCCAGCTCGCGGGGTCCCGATAATTCACCCCTCCACTTT
CASSRGPDNSPLHF
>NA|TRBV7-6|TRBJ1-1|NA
TGTGCCAGCAGCTCCCGACAGAATACGAACACTGAAGCTTTCTTT
CASSSRQNTNTEAFF
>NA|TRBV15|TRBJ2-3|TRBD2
TGTGCCACCAGCAGCTTAGCGGGATCTCTAGATACGCAGTATTTT
CATSSLAGSLDTQYF
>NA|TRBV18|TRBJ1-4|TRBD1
TGTGCCAGCTCACCTCCGGGACAGGGGCGGCAAAAACTGTTTTTT
CASSPPGQGRQKLFF
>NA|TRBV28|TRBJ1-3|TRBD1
TGTGCCAGCAGTTTGACAGGGCCTGGAAACACCATATATTTT
CASSLTGPGNTIYF
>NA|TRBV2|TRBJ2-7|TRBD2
TGTGCCATCTCTCAGGGGCTAGCGGGAGGGCCTCGGGACGAGCAGTACTTC
CAISQGLAGGPRDEQYF
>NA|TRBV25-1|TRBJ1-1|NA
TGTGCCAGCAGTGAATGGGGGGATAGGAACACTGAAGCTTTCTTT
CASSEWGDRNTEAFF
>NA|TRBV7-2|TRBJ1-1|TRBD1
TGTGCCAGCAGCTTAGAGGCAGGGGGGAACACTGAAGCTTTCTTT
CASSLEAGGNTEAFF
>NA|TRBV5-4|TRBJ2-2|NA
TGTGCCTTAGGTCCGGGAGCGTCCGGGGAGCTGTTTTTT
CALGPGASGELFF
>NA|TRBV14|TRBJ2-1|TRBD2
TGTGCCAGCAGCCCACTAGCGGGGCTATACAATGAGCAGTTCTTC
CASSPLAGLYNEQFF
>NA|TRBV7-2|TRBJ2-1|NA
TGTGCCAGCAGCCCCTCACTAGCCCAGAGCCCCCCCTCCTACAATGAGCAGTTCTTC
CASSPSLAQSPPSYNEQFF